This T cell receptor (beta chain) comes out of a study of immune characterization of retroperitoneal liposarcoma. This clonotype showed up just a few times. A single record per CDR3 protein comes from TCRdb applying MiXCR to the PCR reads. Altogether fewer than 3,000 distinct CDR3 sequences are present, 20% to 25% being singletons, with the ten largest covering nearly 9.5%. The germline gives CDR1 MNHEY, CDR2 SMNVEV (reference sequence). The CDR3 totals 14 residues. V was shortened by 4 bases and J by 5 bases, with 12 bases between the two germline ends. The sequenced sample consisted of tumor tissue. The receptor was derived from a male donor with retroperitoneal liposarcoma. V is TRBV27 and J is TRBJ2-1, with D perhaps given as TRBD1 or TRBD2 (5 bases each). The CDR3 spells CASSWDGENNEQFF. The CDR3 bases are TGTGCCAGCAGTTGGGACGGAGAGAACAATGAGCAGTTCTTC.